This T cell receptor (beta chain) was documented in a study of CD8+ T cells in alopecia areata. Study results and limitations: Scalp clonality, along with expanded CD8+ clones among the top 100, was significantly decreased by tofacitinib.

Details on this clone: The antigen remains undetermined.

Reverse transcribed after extraction, RNA yielded cDNA as the sequencing template. TCRdb's copy holds only in-frame clones and misses some; the assay was immunoSEQ multiplex PCR. The sample lists approximately 210,000 clones; around two fifths were seen once. Treatment described: oral pan-JAK inhibitor, 5-10 mg twice daily. In alopecia areata patients, both lesional scalp punch biopsies and peripheral blood were collected. The sorting of PBMCs gave CD4+ and CD8+ T cells. The sequence came from a human donor with alopecia areata. Sequences were derived from CD4+ T cells sorted from blood, sampled at roughly week 36, from a patient treated with tofacitinib.

The CDR3 here is CATSSVVGAKGLDTQYF. Written as DNA, the CDR3 is TGTGCCACCAGCAGTGTGGTAGGGGCTAAGGGGCTAGATACGCAGTATTTT. The chain has TRBV15 and TRBJ2-3; possible D gene TRBD1, 5 bases. The V and J ends lost 3 bases and 5 bases respectively, with 21 bases between them. CDR1 and CDR2 (germline): LNHNV, YYDKDF (reference sequence). The CDR3 contains 17 residues.